A selection of T cell receptor beta chains follows, all from one sample in a study of blood T cell repertoires in COVID-19. TCRdb's copy holds only in-frame clones and misses some; the assay was immunoSEQ multiplex PCR. This table has just over 350,000 clones, less than 90% appearing once. Sequenced sample: peripheral blood. All receptors come from a woman aged 55-69 years with COVID-19, enrolled during active disease. CDR3s include the opening cysteine and the closing phenylalanine or tryptophan. A D gene is named only where the DNA matches it firmly. Clone size appears in some rows only: once, few, many, or a class for an expanded clone.

abundance | d_gene | j_gene | v_gene | CDR3nt | CDR3aa
. | TRBD1 | TRBJ1-1 | TRBV11-2 | TGTGCCAGCAGCCAGGGGGCCCCGAACACTGAAGCTTTCTTT | CASSQGAPNTEAFF
. | TRBD2 | TRBJ2-5 | TRBV19 | TGTGCCAGTAGTATCCTCGGCGGGGGGGAGACCCAGTACTTC | CASSILGGGETQYF
. | . | TRBJ1-1 | TRBV18 | TGTGCCAGCTCACCCCGGACAGTCATGAACACTGAAGCTTTCTTT | CASSPRTVMNTEAFF
. | . | TRBJ1-2 | TRBV5-1 | TGCGCCAGCAGCTTGGGTACAAAGAACTATGGCTACACCTTC | CASSLGTKNYGYTF
. | TRBD2 | TRBJ2-5 | TRBV4-2 | TGTGCCAGCAGCCAAGGACGGTGGCTGGCGGGGGGGGCCGGGGAGACCCAGTACTTC | CASSQGRWLAGGAGETQYF
. | . | TRBJ2-3 | TRBV5-4 | TGTGCCAGCAGCTTTGGGCGGGACCCCCCTGAAGATACGCAGTATTTT | CASSFGRDPPEDTQYF
. | . | TRBJ1-5 | TRBV19 | TGTGCCAGTAGTATAAGCAGGGGTTCTTGGGCCCAGCATTTT | CASSISRGSWAQHF
. | . | TRBJ1-3 | TRBV7-9 | TGTGCCAGCAGCTGGGTAGAACAGGGAACCTCTGGAAACACCATATATTTT | CASSWVEQGTSGNTIYF
. | . | TRBJ1-1 | TRBV7-2 | TGTGCCAGCAGCCCGGGGAGTCTACATAACACTGAAGCTTTCTTT | CASSPGSLHNTEAFF
. | . | TRBJ1-4 | TRBV6-5 | TGTGCCAGCACCGGGGGGCGGGCCCCTAGTAAACTGTTTTTT | CASTGGRAPSKLFF
. | TRBD1 | TRBJ1-1 | TRBV7-3 | TGTGCCAGCAGCATAGGGACAGGACGAGCTTTCTTT | CASSIGTGRAFF
. | TRBD1 | TRBJ1-2 | TRBV7-3 | TGTGCCAGCAGCTTAGTGGCAGGGGGAGACAACACCTTC | CASSLVAGGDNTF
. | . | TRBJ1-1 | TRBV18 | TGTGCCAGCTCACCGATTTCAGGGTTGACTGAAGCTTTCTTT | CASSPISGLTEAFF
few | TRBD2 | TRBJ2-2 | TRBV27 | TGTGCCAGCAGAACTAGCGGGGGGCTCAACACCGGGGAGCTGTTTTTT | CASRTSGGLNTGELFF
. | . | TRBJ2-3 | TRBV4-1 | TGCGCCAGCAGCCAACAGGGCACAGATACGCAGTATTTT | CASSQQGTDTQYF
. | . | TRBJ1-3 | TRBV6-6 | TGTGCCAGCAGACCCCATAGCCAGCAGGGAAACACCATATATTTT | CASRPHSQQGNTIYF
. | . | TRBJ1-2 | TRBV20-1 | TGCAGTGCTCCGTTTTATGGCTACACCTTC | CSAPFYGYTF
. | . | TRBJ2-6 | TRBV5-1 | TGCGCCAGCAGCTTGGCGGGGGCTGGGGCCAACGTCCTGACTTTC | CASSLAGAGANVLTF
. | . | TRBJ1-2 | TRBV5-6 | TGTGCCAGCAGCTCCGGACAGTTTCTGCTGATCTATGGCTACACCTTC | CASSSGQFLLIYGYTF
. | TRBD2 | TRBJ2-7 | TRBV5-4 | TGTGCCAGCAGCCCCGCTAGCGGGGACTCCTACGAGCAGTACTTC | CASSPASGDSYEQYF
. | . | TRBJ2-1 | TRBV9 | TGTGCCAGCAGCGTAGGGGGCAGAATCGACAATGAGCAGTTCTTC | CASSVGGRIDNEQFF
. | TRBD2 | TRBJ2-7 | TRBV11-3 | TGTGCCAGCAGACCCCTAGCGGGGGACTCCTACGAGCAGTACTTC | CASRPLAGDSYEQYF
. | TRBD1 | TRBJ1-3 | TRBV15 | TGTGCCACCAGCAGAGACGGACAGGGTGAGGACACCATATATTTT | CATSRDGQGEDTIYF
. | TRBD2 | TRBJ2-1 | TRBV4-3 | TGCGCCAGCAGCCAACGGACTAGCGGGCTGGTGGATGAGCAGTTCTTC | CASSQRTSGLVDEQFF